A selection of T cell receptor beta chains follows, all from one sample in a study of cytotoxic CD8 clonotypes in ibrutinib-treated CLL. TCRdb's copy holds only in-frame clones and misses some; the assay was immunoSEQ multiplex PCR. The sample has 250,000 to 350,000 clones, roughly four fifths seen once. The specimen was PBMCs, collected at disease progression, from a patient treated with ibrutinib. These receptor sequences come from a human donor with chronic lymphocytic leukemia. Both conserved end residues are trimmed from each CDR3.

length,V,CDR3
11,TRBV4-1,ASSPKQNTEAF
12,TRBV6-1,ASSRGDYPLGQY
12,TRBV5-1,ASRSGGAGETQY
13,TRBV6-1,ASSTDRARNSPLH
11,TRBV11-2,ASSFDRGDEQY
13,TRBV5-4,ASSMATGGTDTQY
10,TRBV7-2,ASSPRRETQY
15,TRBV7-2,ASSFSGTGDGSYGYT
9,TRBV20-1,SASSTYEQY
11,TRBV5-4,ASSPATPNTQY
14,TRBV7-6,ASSSSPGGLGNEQF
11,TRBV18,ASNRGENTEAF
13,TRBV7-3,ASSLRGPTYNEQF
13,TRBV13,ASSLGGGSSYEQY
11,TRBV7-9,ASSGGTDYGYT
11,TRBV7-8,ASSRDSSYEQY